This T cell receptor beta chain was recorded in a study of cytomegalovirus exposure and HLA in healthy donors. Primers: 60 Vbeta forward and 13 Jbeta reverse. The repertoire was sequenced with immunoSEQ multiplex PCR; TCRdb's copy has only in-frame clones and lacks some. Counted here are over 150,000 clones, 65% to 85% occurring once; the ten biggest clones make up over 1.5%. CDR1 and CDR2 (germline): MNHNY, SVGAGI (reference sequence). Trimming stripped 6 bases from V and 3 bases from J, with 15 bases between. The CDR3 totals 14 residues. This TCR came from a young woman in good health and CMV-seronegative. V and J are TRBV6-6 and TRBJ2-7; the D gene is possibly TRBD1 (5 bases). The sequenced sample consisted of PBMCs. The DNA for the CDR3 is TGTGCCAGCAGCCTTTCAGGGCAGTACTACGAGCAGTACTTC. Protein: CASSLSGQYYEQYF.